This T cell receptor (beta chain) originates from a study of T cells in Graves' hyperthyroidism and ophthalmopathy. General study findings and limits: Expanded thyroid clonotypes (above 0.001) were mostly also found in blood.

This clonotype came up a few times. What it recognizes is unknown. V lost 1 base, J lost 2 bases, and 11 bases stayed unmatched. Germline assignment: CDR1 SGHNT and CDR2 YYREEE (reference sequence). The CDR3 consists of 17 residues. Researchers took RNA transcripts and amplified the TCR beta CDR3 regions from them. Researchers ran a first-round RT-PCR on the TCR CDR3 using the HTBI primer set. TCRdb reprocessed the multiplex PCR reads via MiXCR and lists one record per CDR3 protein. The sample holds about 380,000 distinct CDR3 sequences, 14% seen once. The material sequenced was blood. The receptor's source is a woman aged 55-69 years with Graves' hyperthyroidism. The chain carries TRBV5-4 and TRBJ2-7; 8 bases map to TRBD2. DNA for the CDR3: TGTGCCAGCAGCTTGCCCTCTACTAGCGGCTTACCCTACGAGCAGTACTTC. Amino acid sequence: CASSLPSTSGLPYEQYF.